This T cell receptor (beta chain) emerged from a study of somatic mutations in cytotoxic T cells in rheumatoid arthritis. The protocol was immunoSEQ multiplex PCR, while the TCRdb copy is restricted to in-frame clones and leaves out a portion. The sample lists 25,000 to 30,000 clones; 82% were seen once. With median age roughly 57 years (range roughly 21-80) and around 55% female, healthy controls came from blood donor buffy coats. This clone appeared a few times. The source of this sequence is a man between 45 and 60 years old in good health. The source material was CD8+ T cells sorted from blood.

CDR3 nucleotide sequence: TGTGCCAGCAGTGGATATAGCGGGACGCCGTACGAGCAGTACTTC. This translates into CASSGYSGTPYEQYF. V and J are TRBV27 and TRBJ2-7; 8 nucleotides line up with TRBD2. The CDR3 covers 15 residues. Germline loops: CDR1 MNHEY, CDR2 SMNVEV (reference sequence). The junction had 10 bases not matched to a gene; V was cut back by 5 bases and J by 4 bases.